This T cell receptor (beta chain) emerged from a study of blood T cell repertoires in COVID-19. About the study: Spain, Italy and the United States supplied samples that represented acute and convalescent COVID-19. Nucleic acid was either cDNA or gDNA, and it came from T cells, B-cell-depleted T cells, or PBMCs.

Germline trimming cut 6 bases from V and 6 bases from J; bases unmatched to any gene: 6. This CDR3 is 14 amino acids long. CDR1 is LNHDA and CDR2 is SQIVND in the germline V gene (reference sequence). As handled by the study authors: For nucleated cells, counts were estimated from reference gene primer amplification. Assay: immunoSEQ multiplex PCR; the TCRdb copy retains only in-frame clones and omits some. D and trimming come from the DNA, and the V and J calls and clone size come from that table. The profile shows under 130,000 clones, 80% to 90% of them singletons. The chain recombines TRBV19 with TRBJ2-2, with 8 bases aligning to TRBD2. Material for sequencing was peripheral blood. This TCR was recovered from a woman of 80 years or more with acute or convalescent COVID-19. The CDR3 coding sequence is TGTGCCAGTAGAGCAGCGGGGGCGCCCGGGGAGCTGTTTTTT. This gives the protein CASRAAGAPGELFF.